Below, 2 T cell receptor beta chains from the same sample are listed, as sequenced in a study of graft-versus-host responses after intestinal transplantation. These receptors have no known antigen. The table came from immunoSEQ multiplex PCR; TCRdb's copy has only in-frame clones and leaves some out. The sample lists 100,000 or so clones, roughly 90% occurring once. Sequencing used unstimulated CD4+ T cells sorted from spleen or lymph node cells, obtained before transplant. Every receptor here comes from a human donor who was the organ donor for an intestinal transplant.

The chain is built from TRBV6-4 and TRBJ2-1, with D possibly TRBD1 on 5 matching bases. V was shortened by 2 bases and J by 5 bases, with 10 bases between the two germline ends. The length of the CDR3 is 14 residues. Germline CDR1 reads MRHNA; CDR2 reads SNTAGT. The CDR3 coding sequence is TGTGCCAGCAGTGACCCAGGGTGGGACAATGAGCAGTTCTTC. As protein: CASSDPGWDNEQFF.

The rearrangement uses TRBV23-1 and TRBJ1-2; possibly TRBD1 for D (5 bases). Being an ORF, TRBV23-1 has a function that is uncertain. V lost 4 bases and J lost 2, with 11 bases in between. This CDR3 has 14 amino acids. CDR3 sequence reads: CASSRQQVNYGYTF. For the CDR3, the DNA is TGCGCCAGCAGTCGACAACAGGTGAACTATGGCTACACCTTC.